Here is one TCR beta chain with its context. Its antigen is still unknown. TCR sequencing used cDNA made by reverse transcription of extracted RNA. Profiling relied on immunoSEQ multiplex PCR, and the TCRdb table lists in-frame clones only, not all of them. This sample has 200,000 to 250,000 clones, with 43% found just once. The data are from a study of CD8+ T cells in alopecia areata. Trimming shortened V by 8 bases and J by 6 bases, and 17 bases separated the two germline ends. CDR1 is SGHNT and CDR2 is YYREEE in the germline V gene (reference sequence). The CDR3 spans 14 residues. The sample's treatment: oral pan-JAK inhibitor, 5-10 mg twice daily. The study team obtained lesional scalp punch biopsies and peripheral blood from alopecia areata patients. Using a FACSAria, the CD4+ and CD8+ T cells were sorted from the PBMCs. Study results and limitations: For patients receiving tofacitinib, scalp clonality and expanded CD8+ clones among the top 100 significantly decreased. Having just one nonresponder leaves the connection between baseline CD8+ expansion and response unresolved.

Sample: CD4+ T cells sorted from blood, taken around week 36, from a patient treated with tofacitinib. This TCR came from a human donor with alopecia areata. This chain connects TRBV5-4 to TRBJ2-2; D is perhaps TRBD1 (6 bases). CDR3 residues: CASKKQGSAGELFF. CDR3 DNA sequence: TGTGCCAGTAAGAAGCAGGGGTCCGCCGGGGAGCTGTTTTTT.